A selection of T cell receptor beta chains follows, all from one sample in a study of blood T cell repertoires in COVID-19. Assay: immunoSEQ multiplex PCR; the TCRdb copy retains only in-frame clones and omits some. The top ten clones hold less than 11% of a sample with about 370,000 clones, around 87% of them seen once. What was sequenced was peripheral blood. Receptor source: a woman aged 25 to 39 with COVID-19, enrolled during active disease. The CDR3 runs from the conserved cysteine through the conserved F or W. Fields, in order: V gene, D gene, clone size, J gene, CDR3 protein, CDR3 DNA. D genes are given only for firm matches. Clone size is not always given. Where it is, it says once, few, many or a class for expanded clones.

v_gene: TRBV27
d_gene: TRBD2
abundance: NA
j_gene: TRBJ2-7
CDR3aa: CASSLKAGGPLEQYF
CDR3nt: TGTGCCAGCAGTCTAAAAGCGGGAGGACCCCTCGAGCAGTACTTC

v_gene: TRBV10-2
d_gene: TRBD2
abundance: NA
j_gene: TRBJ2-1
CDR3aa: CASTKLAGVGNEQFF
CDR3nt: TGCGCCAGCACCAAACTAGCGGGAGTCGGAAATGAGCAGTTCTTC

v_gene: TRBV28
d_gene: TRBD1
abundance: few
j_gene: TRBJ1-5
CDR3aa: CASSPKGQGAKYGNQPQHF
CDR3nt: TGTGCCAGCAGTCCAAAGGGACAGGGGGCGAAGTATGGCAATCAGCCCCAGCATTTT

v_gene: TRBV24-1
d_gene: TRBD1
abundance: NA
j_gene: TRBJ1-2
CDR3aa: CATSDGDRPSYGYTF
CDR3nt: TGTGCCACCAGTGACGGGGACAGGCCCTCCTATGGCTACACCTTC

v_gene: TRBV30
d_gene: NA
abundance: NA
j_gene: TRBJ1-5
CDR3aa: CAWSAVPNQPQHF
CDR3nt: TGTGCCTGGAGTGCGGTTCCAAATCAGCCCCAGCATTTT

v_gene: TRBV28
d_gene: TRBD2
abundance: NA
j_gene: TRBJ2-7
CDR3aa: CASSLAGGNSGEQYF
CDR3nt: TGTGCCAGCAGTTTAGCGGGAGGGAATTCGGGCGAGCAGTACTTC

v_gene: TRBV4-3
d_gene: TRBD1
abundance: NA
j_gene: TRBJ2-7
CDR3aa: CASSQHPGQGGYEQYF
CDR3nt: TGCGCCAGCAGCCAACATCCGGGACAGGGAGGTTACGAGCAGTACTTC

v_gene: TRBV30
d_gene: NA
abundance: NA
j_gene: TRBJ1-2
CDR3aa: CAWSVTGRGGYTF
CDR3nt: TGTGCCTGGAGTGTAACGGGCCGGGGTGGCTACACCTTC

v_gene: TRBV3-1/TRBV3-2
d_gene: NA
abundance: few
j_gene: TRBJ2-6
CDR3aa: CASSRGGAGANVLTF
CDR3nt: TGTGCCAGCAGCCGAGGGGGGGCTGGGGCCAACGTCCTGACTTTC

v_gene: TRBV20-1
d_gene: NA
abundance: NA
j_gene: TRBJ2-3
CDR3aa: CSASLEVVTDTQYF
CDR3nt: TGCAGTGCTAGTCTGGAGGTTGTGACAGATACGCAGTATTTT

v_gene: TRBV10-3
d_gene: TRBD2
abundance: NA
j_gene: TRBJ2-7
CDR3aa: CAISETAGGEQYF
CDR3nt: TGTGCCATCAGTGAAACAGCGGGGGGCGAGCAGTACTTC

v_gene: TRBV15
d_gene: TRBD2
abundance: NA
j_gene: TRBJ2-7
CDR3aa: CATGLASSYEQYF
CDR3nt: TGTGCCACCGGACTAGCGAGCTCCTACGAGCAGTACTTC

v_gene: TRBV4-3
d_gene: NA
abundance: once
j_gene: TRBJ2-1
CDR3aa: CASSQDIGGYYNEQFF
CDR3nt: TGCGCCAGCAGCCAAGATATCGGCGGCTACTACAATGAGCAGTTCTTC

v_gene: TRBV7-2
d_gene: TRBD2
abundance: NA
j_gene: TRBJ2-5
CDR3aa: CATAGRESKTQYF
CDR3nt: TGTGCCACCGCGGGGAGGGAGTCAAAGACCCAGTACTTC

v_gene: TRBV2
d_gene: TRBD2
abundance: few
j_gene: TRBJ2-1
CDR3aa: CASSATSGSYNEQFF
CDR3nt: TGTGCCAGCAGTGCGACTAGCGGCTCCTACAATGAGCAGTTCTTC

v_gene: TRBV19
d_gene: NA
abundance: once
j_gene: TRBJ2-7
CDR3aa: CASSTPSRAYEQYF
CDR3nt: TGTGCCAGTAGTACCCCTTCACGGGCCTACGAGCAGTACTTC

v_gene: TRBV4-2
d_gene: NA
abundance: NA
j_gene: TRBJ2-1
CDR3aa: CASSQESLARYNEQFF
CDR3nt: TGTGCCAGCAGCCAAGAATCACTAGCCAGATACAATGAGCAGTTCTTC

v_gene: TRBV10-3
d_gene: TRBD1
abundance: NA
j_gene: TRBJ2-7
CDR3aa: CAISEQGDEQYF
CDR3nt: TGTGCCATCAGTGAGCAGGGGGACGAGCAGTACTTC

v_gene: TRBV7-3
d_gene: TRBD2
abundance: NA
j_gene: TRBJ2-1
CDR3aa: CASGETSASNEQFF
CDR3nt: TGTGCCAGCGGTGAGACTAGCGCTAGCAATGAGCAGTTCTTC

v_gene: TRBV9
d_gene: TRBD1
abundance: NA
j_gene: TRBJ1-4
CDR3aa: CASSADRGVEKLFF
CDR3nt: TGTGCCAGCAGCGCAGACAGGGGAGTTGAAAAACTGTTTTTT

v_gene: TRBV28
d_gene: NA
abundance: NA
j_gene: TRBJ1-4
CDR3aa: CASSNPPGAANEKLFF
CDR3nt: TGTGCCAGCAGTAACCCCCCAGGGGCGGCTAATGAAAAACTGTTTTTT

v_gene: TRBV27
d_gene: TRBD1
abundance: NA
j_gene: TRBJ2-7
CDR3aa: CASSFHRGPGSEQYF
CDR3nt: TGTGCCAGCAGTTTTCACAGGGGGCCGGGTAGCGAGCAGTACTTC

v_gene: TRBV2
d_gene: NA
abundance: NA
j_gene: TRBJ2-7
CDR3aa: CASRAPGDAQAEQYF
CDR3nt: TGTGCCAGCAGGGCCCCGGGAGACGCCCAGGCTGAGCAGTACTTC

v_gene: TRBV30
d_gene: NA
abundance: NA
j_gene: TRBJ1-5
CDR3aa: CAWSVSGSGSNQPQHF
CDR3nt: TGTGCCTGGAGTGTTTCGGGTAGTGGTAGCAATCAGCCCCAGCATTTT

v_gene: TRBV5-1
d_gene: TRBD2
abundance: NA
j_gene: TRBJ2-7
CDR3aa: CASSLTSGLSYEQYF
CDR3nt: TGCGCCAGCAGCTTGACTAGCGGACTCTCCTACGAGCAGTACTTC

v_gene: TRBV7-8
d_gene: NA
abundance: NA
j_gene: TRBJ2-7
CDR3aa: CASSSLRNQGSYEQYF
CDR3nt: TGTGCCAGCAGCTCACTCAGGAATCAGGGGTCCTACGAGCAGTACTTC

v_gene: TRBV14
d_gene: TRBD2
abundance: few
j_gene: TRBJ2-2
CDR3aa: CASSQRREGLYTGELFF
CDR3nt: TGTGCCAGCAGCCAACGGCGGGAGGGCCTGTACACCGGGGAGCTGTTTTTT

v_gene: TRBV6-2/TRBV6-3
d_gene: TRBD2
abundance: NA
j_gene: TRBJ2-7
CDR3aa: CASSRLATYEQYF
CDR3nt: TGTGCCAGCAGCCGACTAGCGACCTACGAGCAGTACTTC

v_gene: TRBV6-5
d_gene: NA
abundance: NA
j_gene: TRBJ2-7
CDR3aa: CASSYGTPGAYEQYF
CDR3nt: TGTGCCAGCAGCTATGGGACGCCGGGGGCCTACGAGCAGTACTTC

v_gene: TRBV25-1
d_gene: TRBD2
abundance: NA
j_gene: TRBJ2-5
CDR3aa: CASRTSGRAQYF
CDR3nt: TGTGCCAGCAGGACTAGCGGGAGGGCCCAGTACTTC

v_gene: TRBV4-1
d_gene: TRBD2
abundance: NA
j_gene: TRBJ2-3
CDR3aa: CASSPRGGRTDTQYF
CDR3nt: TGCGCCAGCAGCCCCCGGGGCGGGAGGACAGATACGCAGTATTTT

v_gene: TRBV19
d_gene: NA
abundance: once
j_gene: TRBJ2-7
CDR3aa: CASSIDADYSSEQYF
CDR3nt: TGTGCCAGTAGTATAGACGCAGACTACTCTAGCGAGCAGTACTTC